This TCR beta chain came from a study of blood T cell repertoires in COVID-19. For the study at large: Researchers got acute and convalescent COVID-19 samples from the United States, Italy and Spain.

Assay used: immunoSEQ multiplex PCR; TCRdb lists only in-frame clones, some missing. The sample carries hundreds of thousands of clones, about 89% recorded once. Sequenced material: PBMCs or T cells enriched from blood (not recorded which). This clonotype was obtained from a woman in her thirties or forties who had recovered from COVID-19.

As DNA, the CDR3 is TGTGCCAGCAGAGACCGGACAGGCTCACCTGGAAACACCATATATTTT. It yields the protein CASRDRTGSPGNTIYF. The rearrangement joins TRBV7-2 to TRBJ1-3, with TRBD1 matching 7 bases. Germline-derived CDR1 and CDR2 are SGHTA and FQGNSA. The CDR3 is 16 residues long. The trim removed 6 bases at V and 2 bases at J, leaving 10 bases unmatched.